These 9 T cell receptor beta chains share one sample of origin, sequenced in a study of cytomegalovirus exposure and HLA in healthy donors. PCR involved 60 Vbeta and 13 Jbeta primers. Using immunoSEQ multiplex PCR, the repertoire was profiled, and TCRdb retains in-frame clones only, with some absent. The sample records some 190,000 clones, over 70% being singletons. What was sequenced was PBMCs. The origin of the receptors is a boy aged 2-9 years in good health and CMV-seronegative.

The chain employs TRBV7-8 and TRBJ2-1; tentatively, D is TRBD2 (6 bases). Per germline, CDR1 SGHVS and CDR2 FQNEAQ. The V gene lost 0 bases and the J gene lost 0 bases, with 12 bases spanning the gap. This CDR3 contains 17 residues. CDR3 in DNA: TGTGCCAGCAGCTTAGCACGGTACGGGAGCTCCTACAATGAGCAGTTCTTC. Its translation: CASSLARYGSSYNEQFF.

J is TRBJ1-2 and V is TRBV30, with D unresolved. CDR1 is GTSNPN and CDR2 is SVGIG in the germline V gene (reference sequence). This CDR3 region has 12 residues. Deletions cut 1 base from V and 3 bases from J, with 6 bases between. DNA of the CDR3: TGTGCCTGGAGTGAACAGTACTATGGCTACACCTTC. It translates to CAWSEQYYGYTF.

V usage is TRBV2 and J usage is TRBJ2-7; 9 bases are shared with TRBD1. This CDR3 is built from 17 residues. The V and J ends lost 6 bases and 0 bases, in that order; junction bases with no gene match: 12. The V gene's germline CDR1 is SNHLY and CDR2 FYNNEI. Here the CDR3 reads CASRETTGQGISYEQYV. CDR3 DNA: TGTGCCAGCAGGGAAACGACGGGACAGGGAATCTCCTACGAGCAGTACGTC.

V is TRBV19 and J is TRBJ1-5; TRBD1 aligns across 7 bases. The CDR3 has 14 amino acids. V was pared by 9 bases and J by 2 bases, with 7 bases of the junction left unmatched. Germline values: CDR1 LNHDA, CDR2 SQIVND (reference sequence). DNA for the CDR3: TGTGCCAGCCGGGACAGAGGGGGCAATCAGCCCCAGCATTTT. Translating gives CASRDRGGNQPQHF.

The rearrangement joins TRBV13 to TRBJ2-3; 7 bases are a match to TRBD1. CDR1 is PRHDT and CDR2 is FYEKMQ in the germline V gene (reference sequence). The V and J ends lost 2 bases and 8 bases, in that order; junction bases with no gene match: 13. CDR3 length equals 16 residues. The CDR3 reads CASSLRVARGLGTQYF. The CDR3 DNA is TGTGCCAGCAGCTTACGGGTAGCGAGGGGGCTGGGTACGCAGTATTTT.

V and J are TRBV7-8 and TRBJ2-1, with TRBD1 identical over 9 bases. This CDR3 has 15 amino acids. Per germline, CDR1 SGHVS and CDR2 FQNEAQ. The trim removed 5 bases at V and 6 bases at J, leaving 8 bases unmatched. The CDR3, as DNA: TGTGCCAGCAGCCCATTCCGGGACAGGGCCAATGAGCAGTTCTTC. Its protein product is CASSPFRDRANEQFF.

This chain uses TRBV10-3 with TRBJ1-2, with D unclear. V gave up 4 bases and J gave up 2 bases, with 11 bases separating them. This CDR3 has 14 amino acids. From germline, CDR1 is ENHRY and CDR2 SYGVKD. The CDR3 DNA is TGTGCCATCAGTGGGGCAGAAGGAAACTATGGCTACACCTTC. Residues: CAISGAEGNYGYTF.

The chain links TRBV6-5 to TRBJ2-7; 7 nucleotides match TRBD1. V lost 2 bases and J lost 3; bases outside the gene matches: 10. This CDR3 spans 16 amino acids. CDR1 MNHEY and CDR2 SVGAGI come from the germline V gene. CDR3 in DNA: TGTGCCAGCAGTTACCCCCGGGACAGCCGAAGCTACGAGCAGTACGTC. Protein product: CASSYPRDSRSYEQYV.

The chain is built from TRBV19 and TRBJ1-6; 7 bases match TRBD1. V dropped 5 bases and J dropped 8; count of bases not matched to a gene: 6. CDR1 is LNHDA, CDR2 SQIVND, per germline (reference sequence). The length of the CDR3 is 14 residues. The CDR3 loop is CASSSGTEYSPLHF. CDR3 nucleotides: TGTGCCAGTAGTTCCGGGACAGAGTATTCACCCCTCCACTTT.